The subject of this entry is one T cell receptor beta chain. Which antigen it targets is not known. No clone much larger than this one lies a single base away; base qualities are absent. This entry is derived from a study of identical twins (TCRdb year 2016). At the level of the whole study: To test whether fetal clonotypes persist, the study used deep sequencing on TCR alpha and beta repertoires from monozygotic twins, unrelated adults of various ages, and cord blood. To rule out contamination, replicate twin experiments were performed at different times with different library preparation protocols.

Only healthy Caucasian donors were included. The twin cohort consisted of three pairs of female monozygotic twins, all aged roughly 18 to 30 years. Positive isolation kits from Invitrogen were used to isolate the CD4+ and CD8+ T cell populations. The library was built by means of 5' RACE. These reads were obtained on an Illumina HiSeq 2000. Template switching added a universal primer binding site, and the final cDNA carried a unique molecular identifier that allowed TCR cDNA molecules to be counted accurately. Specific primers in the conserved constant-segment region were used to synthesize first-strand cDNA for the TCR alpha and beta chains. To control for contamination, every cDNA library carried two barcodes: a SMART-Mk sample barcode plus Illumina barcodes. TruSeq adapter sequences, together with Illumina sample barcodes, were added in two successive PCR steps. TCR alpha and beta cDNA libraries were sequenced on the Illumina HiSeq platform with custom primers. The source study handled its data this way. MiGEC processed the raw reads to extract unique molecular identifiers, while MiXCR was used to determine the CDR3 positions. For each individual, recombination models were inferred using an EM algorithm with the repgenHMM and IGoR tools. The analysis of shared clonotypes was done with the tcR package in R, with sharing normalized by the product of cloneset sizes. Out-of-frame nonproductive sequences were analyzed to study raw recombination free of thymic and clonal selection effects. The public reads were reprocessed in TCRdb via fastp at Q25 and MiXCR, keeping in-frame beta chains. Each CDR3 protein appears once, grouped with its most common genes and DNA. These V and J calls derive from TCRdb rather than the authors' analysis. The sample profile shows approximately 210,000 distinct CDR3 sequences; roughly 15% of them were found once. The top ten clones comprise over 35% of the sample.

The CDR3 covers 14 residues, taking in both the cysteine and the phenylalanine. The only DNA kept is the CDR3, 42 bases in frame from the first base. V sheds 3 bases and J sheds 2 bases, leaving 9 bases between their ends. CDR1 and CDR2 are drawn from the germline V gene (reference sequence): SEHNR, FQNEAQ. Beyond this particular receptor, the publication reports: Compared with coincidental sharing between unrelated individuals, out-of-frame TCR alpha sequences shared between twins had an excess of sequences with low generation probability. Because the same donors could not be followed over many years, the conclusions depended on cross-sectional statistical analysis. Invariant T cells such as MAIT and iNKT could partly confound zero-insertion analyses, though diverse VJ usage argued against this for most clonotypes. Abundant cord blood beta clonotypes had fewer insertions, young adult naive repertoires showed a similar but weaker trend, and memory repertoires showed no such trend. Recombination models systematically underestimated out-of-frame TCR alpha sharing in monozygotic twins but agreed with sharing between unrelated individuals. The excess sharing between twins in beta out-of-frame sequences was weaker because fewer shared sequences reduced the signal-to-noise ratio.

This same sample was also taken into another study, of T cells expressing NK-cell markers. Reported in the second study: Fewer than ten donors provided sorted CD3+CD56+NKG2C+, CD3+CD56+NKG2C- and CD3+CD56-NKG2C+ T-cell subsets, whose TCR beta-chain repertoires were profiled. Of the eight sequenced donors, seven were found to be HCMV-seropositive and one was found to be HCMV-seronegative. In several experiments an anti-gammadeltaTCR antibody was added to restrict sorting to alphabetaTCR-expressing T cells. In 5 to 7 donors, the dominant CD3+CD56+NKG2C+ clonotypes ranked among the top 10 CD8+ clonotypes, making up about 1.0-8% of CD8+ T cells. Those dominant clonotypes were again the most abundant among CD3+CD56-NKG2C+ cells in a few donors, at roughly 28.3-60.1%. It remained unclear whether the expanded NKG2C-expressing T cell clones were specific for HCMV antigens. The study sequenced eight donors, all healthy volunteers chosen at random: three men and five women. HCMV-specific IgG was detected in serum with a commercial ELISA kit to determine HCMV serostatus. MIGEC was used to demultiplex reads and group reads by UMI, and MiTCR was used to assemble and quantify clonotypes. Only TCR cDNA sequences supported by at least two reads were kept to exclude erroneous sequences. The tcR package was used for downstream repertoire analysis, and clonotypes were matched across fractions by CDR3 nucleotide sequence plus V segment. VDJmatch was used to annotate antigen specificity against VDJdb, with one amino acid substitution allowed in CDR3.

The sequence came from a woman aged 18-29 years in good health. The sequence joins TRBV7-9 to TRBJ2-3, and the D gene may be TRBD2, 6 bases matching. The sample comprised CD8+ T cells sorted from blood. The DNA sequence follows: TGTGCCAGCAGCTTCGGGGGAACCACAGATACGCAGTATTTT. It specifies CASSFGGTTDTQYF.